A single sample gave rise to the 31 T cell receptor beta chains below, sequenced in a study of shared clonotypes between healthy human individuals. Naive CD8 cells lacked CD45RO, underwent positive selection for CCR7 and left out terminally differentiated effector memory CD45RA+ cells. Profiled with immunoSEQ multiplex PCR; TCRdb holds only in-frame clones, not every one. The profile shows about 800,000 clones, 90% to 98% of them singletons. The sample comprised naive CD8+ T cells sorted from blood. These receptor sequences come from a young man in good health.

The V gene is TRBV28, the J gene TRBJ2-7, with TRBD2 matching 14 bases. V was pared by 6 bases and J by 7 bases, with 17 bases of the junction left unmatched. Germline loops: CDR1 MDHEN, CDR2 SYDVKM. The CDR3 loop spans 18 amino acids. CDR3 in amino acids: CASSSHPGLAGVGGEQYF. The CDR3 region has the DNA TGTGCCAGCAGCTCGCACCCGGGACTAGCGGGAGTTGGGGGGGAGCAGTACTTC.

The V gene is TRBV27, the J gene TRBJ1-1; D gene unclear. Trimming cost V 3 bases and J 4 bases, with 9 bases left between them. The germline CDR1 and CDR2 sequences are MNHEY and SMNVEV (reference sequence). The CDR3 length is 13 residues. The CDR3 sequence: CASSFIARTEAFF. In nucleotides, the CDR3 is TGTGCCAGCAGTTTTATTGCCCGCACTGAAGCTTTCTTT.

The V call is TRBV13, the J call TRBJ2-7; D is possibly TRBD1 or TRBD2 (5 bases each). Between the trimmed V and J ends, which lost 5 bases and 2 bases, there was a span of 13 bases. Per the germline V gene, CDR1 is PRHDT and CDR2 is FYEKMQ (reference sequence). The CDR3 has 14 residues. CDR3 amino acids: CASSPGTETYEQYF. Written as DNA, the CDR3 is TGTGCCAGCAGCCCCGGGACCGAAACCTACGAGCAGTACTTC.

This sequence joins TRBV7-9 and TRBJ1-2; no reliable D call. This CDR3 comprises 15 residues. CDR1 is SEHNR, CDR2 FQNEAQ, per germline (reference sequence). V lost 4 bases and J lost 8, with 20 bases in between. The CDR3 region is CASSSGTASIDGYTF. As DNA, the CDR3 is TGTGCCAGCAGCTCAGGTACGGCTTCCATCGACGGCTACACCTTC.

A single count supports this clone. The DNA for the CDR3 is TGTGCCAGCAGCTTAGTCTCTAGCATCTTCACAGATACGCAGTATTTT. This translates into CASSLVSSIFTDTQYF. The chain combines TRBV7-9 with TRBJ2-3, with a weak D call TRBD2 (5 bases). V lost 1 base, J lost 2 bases, and 13 bases lay in between. Germline V CDR1 and CDR2: SEHNR, FQNEAQ (reference sequence). CDR3 length: 16 residues.

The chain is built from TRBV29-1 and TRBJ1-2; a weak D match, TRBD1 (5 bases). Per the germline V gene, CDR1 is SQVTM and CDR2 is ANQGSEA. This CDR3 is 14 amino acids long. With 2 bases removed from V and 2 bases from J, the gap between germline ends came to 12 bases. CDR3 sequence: CSVENPAGNYGYTF. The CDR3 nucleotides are TGCAGCGTTGAAAACCCAGCAGGGAACTATGGCTACACCTTC. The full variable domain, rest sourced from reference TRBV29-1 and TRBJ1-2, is SAVISQKPSRDICQRGTSLTIQCQVDSQVTMMFWYRQQPGQSLTLIATANQGSEATYESGFVIDKFPISRPNLTFSTLTVSNMSPEDSSIYLCSVENPAGNYGYTFGSGTRLTVV.

CDR3 sequence (DNA): TGTGCCAGCAGCTCGGACAGTTTGTCCATCTACTTC. It specifies CASSSDSLSIYF. This chain links TRBV7-9 with TRBJ2-7; D may be TRBD1 (6 bases). Per the germline V gene, CDR1 is SEHNR and CDR2 is FQNEAQ (reference sequence). V lost 4 bases to trimming and J lost 13 bases, with 17 bases between them. The length of the CDR3 is 12 residues.

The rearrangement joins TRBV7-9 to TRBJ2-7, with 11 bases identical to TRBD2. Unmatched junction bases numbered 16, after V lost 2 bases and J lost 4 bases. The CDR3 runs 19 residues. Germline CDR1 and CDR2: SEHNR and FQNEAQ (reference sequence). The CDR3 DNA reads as TGTGCCAGCAGCTTAATCACAGGGGACCCTAGCGGGAGGCGATACGAGCAGTACTTC. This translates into CASSLITGDPSGRRYEQYF.

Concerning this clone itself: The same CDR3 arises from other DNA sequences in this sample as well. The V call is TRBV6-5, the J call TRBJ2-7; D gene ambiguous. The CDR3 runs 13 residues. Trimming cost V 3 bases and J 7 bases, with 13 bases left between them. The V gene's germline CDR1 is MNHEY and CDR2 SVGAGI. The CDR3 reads CASSYSAGREQYF. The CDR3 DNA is TGTGCCAGCAGTTATTCGGCAGGTCGGGAGCAGTACTTC.

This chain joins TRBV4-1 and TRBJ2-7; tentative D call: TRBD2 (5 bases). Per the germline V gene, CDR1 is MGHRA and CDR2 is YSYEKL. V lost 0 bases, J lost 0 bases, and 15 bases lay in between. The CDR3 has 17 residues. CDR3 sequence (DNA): TGCGCCAGCAGCCAAGATCTAGCCGGGTCGATCTCCTACGAGCAGTACTTC. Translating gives CASSQDLAGSISYEQYF.

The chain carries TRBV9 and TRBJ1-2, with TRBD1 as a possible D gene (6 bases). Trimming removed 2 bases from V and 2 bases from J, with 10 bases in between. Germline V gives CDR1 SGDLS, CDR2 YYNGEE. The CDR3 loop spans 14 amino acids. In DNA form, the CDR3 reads TGTGCCAGCAGCGTTGACAGGACAAACTATGGCTACACCTTC. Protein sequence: CASSVDRTNYGYTF.

DNA of the CDR3: TGTGCCAGCAGTGAGGGACCGGGATCCTACGAGCAGTACTTC. It is translated as CASSEGPGSYEQYF. The chain couples TRBV2 to TRBJ2-7; D could derive from TRBD1 or TRBD2 (5 bases each). Germline-derived CDR1 and CDR2 are SNHLY and FYNNEI. The V gene lost 3 bases and the J gene lost 1 base, with 10 bases spanning the gap. This CDR3 has 14 residues.

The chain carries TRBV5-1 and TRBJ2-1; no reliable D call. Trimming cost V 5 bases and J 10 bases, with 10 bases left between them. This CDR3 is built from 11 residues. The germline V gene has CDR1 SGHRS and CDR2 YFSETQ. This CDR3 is CASRGSVEQFF. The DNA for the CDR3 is TGCGCCAGCAGGGGCTCAGTGGAGCAGTTCTTC.

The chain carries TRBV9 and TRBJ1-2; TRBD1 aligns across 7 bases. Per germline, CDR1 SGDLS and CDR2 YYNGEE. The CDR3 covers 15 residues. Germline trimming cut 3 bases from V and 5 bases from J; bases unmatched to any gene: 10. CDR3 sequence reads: CASSAVPGQRYGYTF. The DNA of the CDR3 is TGTGCCAGCAGCGCAGTTCCGGGACAGCGATATGGCTACACCTTC.

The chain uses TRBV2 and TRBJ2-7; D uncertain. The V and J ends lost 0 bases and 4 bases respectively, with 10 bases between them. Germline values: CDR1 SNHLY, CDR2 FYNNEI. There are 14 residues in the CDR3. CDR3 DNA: TGTGCCAGCAGTGAAGCGGGATCTAGATACGAGCAGTACTTC. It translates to CASSEAGSRYEQYF.

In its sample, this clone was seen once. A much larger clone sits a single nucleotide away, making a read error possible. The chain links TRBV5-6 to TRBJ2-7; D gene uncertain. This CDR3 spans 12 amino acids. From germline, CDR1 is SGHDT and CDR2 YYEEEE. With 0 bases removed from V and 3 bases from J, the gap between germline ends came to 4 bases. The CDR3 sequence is CASSLEGYEQYF. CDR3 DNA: TGTGCCAGCAGCTTGGAGGGCTACGAGCAGTACTTC.

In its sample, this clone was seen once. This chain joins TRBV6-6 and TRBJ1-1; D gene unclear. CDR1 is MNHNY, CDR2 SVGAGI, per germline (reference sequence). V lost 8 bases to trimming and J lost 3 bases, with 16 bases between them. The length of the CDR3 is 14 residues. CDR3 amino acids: CASWEGGLDTEAFF. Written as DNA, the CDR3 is TGTGCCAGCTGGGAGGGTGGGTTGGACACTGAAGCTTTCTTT.

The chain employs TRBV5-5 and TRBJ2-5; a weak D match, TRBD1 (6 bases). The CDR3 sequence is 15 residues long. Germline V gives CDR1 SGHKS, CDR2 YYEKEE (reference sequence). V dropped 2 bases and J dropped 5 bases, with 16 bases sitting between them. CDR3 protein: CASSLVARRGETQYF. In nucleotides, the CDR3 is TGTGCCAGCAGCTTAGTCGCCCGAAGGGGGGAGACCCAGTACTTC.

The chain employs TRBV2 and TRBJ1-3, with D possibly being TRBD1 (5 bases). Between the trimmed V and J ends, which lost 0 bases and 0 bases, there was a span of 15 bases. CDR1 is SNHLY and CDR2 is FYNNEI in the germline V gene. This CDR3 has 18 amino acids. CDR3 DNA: TGTGCCAGCAGTGAAGCGCTTCTTGGGGACCTCTCTGGAAACACCATATATTTT. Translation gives CASSEALLGDLSGNTIYF.

The CDR3 loop reads CASSITGTGWSYQYF. The CDR3 region has the DNA TGTGCCAGCAGTATCACCGGGACAGGGTGGTCTTATCAGTACTTC. This rearrangement joins TRBV28 to TRBJ2-7; 9 nucleotides line up with TRBD1. With 5 bases clipped from V and 10 bases from J, the junction kept 15 bases outside the gene matches. CDR1 MDHEN and CDR2 SYDVKM come from the germline V gene. The CDR3 has 15 residues.

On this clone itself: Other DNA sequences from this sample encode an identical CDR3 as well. The CDR3 sequence: CASSQGTSGFYEQYF. CDR3 nucleotides: TGCGCCAGCAGCCAAGGGACTAGCGGGTTTTACGAGCAGTACTTC. The chain employs TRBV4-1 and TRBJ2-7; 11 nucleotides align to TRBD2. The CDR3 is 15 residues long. In germline, CDR1 is MGHRA, CDR2 YSYEKL. V was pared by 1 base and J by 4 bases, with 3 bases of the junction left unmatched.

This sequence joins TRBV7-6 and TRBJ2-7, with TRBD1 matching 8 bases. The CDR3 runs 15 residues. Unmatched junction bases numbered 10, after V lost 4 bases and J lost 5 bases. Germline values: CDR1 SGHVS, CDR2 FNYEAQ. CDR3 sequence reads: CASSSFQGASNEQYF. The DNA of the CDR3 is TGTGCCAGCAGCTCGTTCCAGGGGGCGTCAAACGAGCAGTACTTC.

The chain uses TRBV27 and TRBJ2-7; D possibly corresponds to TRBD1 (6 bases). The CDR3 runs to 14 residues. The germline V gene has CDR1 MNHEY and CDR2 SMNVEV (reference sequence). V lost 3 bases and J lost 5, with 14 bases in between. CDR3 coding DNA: TGTGCCAGCAGTTTGGGAACACACAGGGACGAGCAGTACTTC. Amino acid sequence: CASSLGTHRDEQYF.

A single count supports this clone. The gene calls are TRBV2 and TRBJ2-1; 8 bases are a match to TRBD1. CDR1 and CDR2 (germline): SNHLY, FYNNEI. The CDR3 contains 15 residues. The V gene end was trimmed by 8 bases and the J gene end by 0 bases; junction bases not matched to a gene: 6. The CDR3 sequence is CASGDTGGSYNEQFF. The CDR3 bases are TGTGCCAGCGGGGACACAGGGGGCTCCTACAATGAGCAGTTCTTC.

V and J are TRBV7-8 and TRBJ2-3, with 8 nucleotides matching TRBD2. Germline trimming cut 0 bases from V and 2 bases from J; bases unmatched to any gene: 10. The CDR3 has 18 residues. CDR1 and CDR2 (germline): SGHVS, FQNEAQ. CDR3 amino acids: CASSLAFTSGTHTDTQYF. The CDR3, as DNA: TGTGCCAGCAGCTTAGCCTTTACTAGCGGAACTCACACAGATACGCAGTATTTT.

The CDR3 DNA reads TGTGCCAGCAGCGACAAGGGGGCAAGAGATACGCAGTATTTT. Its protein product is CASSDKGARDTQYF. The rearrangement uses TRBV7-2 and TRBJ2-3; 7 positions match TRBD1. This CDR3 comprises 14 residues. Germline V gene data show CDR1 as SGHTA and CDR2 as FQGNSA. Losses at the gene ends were 5 bases for V and 5 bases for J; bases not matched to a gene: 7.

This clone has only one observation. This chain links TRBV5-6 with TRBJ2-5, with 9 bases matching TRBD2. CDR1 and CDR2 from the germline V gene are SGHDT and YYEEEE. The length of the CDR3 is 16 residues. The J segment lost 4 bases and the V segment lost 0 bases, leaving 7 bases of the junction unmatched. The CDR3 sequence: CASSLAFSGSGETQYF. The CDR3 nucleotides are TGTGCCAGCAGCTTGGCCTTTAGCGGGAGTGGAGAGACCCAGTACTTC.

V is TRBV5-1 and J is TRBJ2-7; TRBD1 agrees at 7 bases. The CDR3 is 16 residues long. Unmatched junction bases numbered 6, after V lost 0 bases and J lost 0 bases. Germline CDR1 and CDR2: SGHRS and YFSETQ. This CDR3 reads CASSLDRDRSSYEQYF. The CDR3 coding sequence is TGCGCCAGCAGCTTGGACCGGGACAGAAGCTCCTACGAGCAGTACTTC. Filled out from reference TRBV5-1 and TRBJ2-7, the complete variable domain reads KAGVTQTPRYLIKTRGQQVTLSCSPISGHRSVSWYQQTPGQGLQFLFEYFSETQRNKGNFPGRFSGRQFSNSRSEMNVSTLELGDSALYLCASSLDRDRSSYEQYFGPGTRLTVT.

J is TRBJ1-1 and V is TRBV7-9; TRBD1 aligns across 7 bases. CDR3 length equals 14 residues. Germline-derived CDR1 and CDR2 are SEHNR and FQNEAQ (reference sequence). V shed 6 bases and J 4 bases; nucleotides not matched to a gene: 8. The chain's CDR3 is CASRRNDRVTEAFF. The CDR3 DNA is TGTGCCAGCAGACGTAACGACAGGGTCACTGAAGCTTTCTTT.

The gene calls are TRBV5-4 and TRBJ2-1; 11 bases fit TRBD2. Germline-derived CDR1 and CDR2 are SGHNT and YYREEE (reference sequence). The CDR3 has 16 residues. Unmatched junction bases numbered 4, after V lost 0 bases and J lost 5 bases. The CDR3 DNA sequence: TGTGCCAGCAGCTTGGGACCGGGACTAGCGGACAATGAGCAGTTCTTC. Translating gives CASSLGPGLADNEQFF.

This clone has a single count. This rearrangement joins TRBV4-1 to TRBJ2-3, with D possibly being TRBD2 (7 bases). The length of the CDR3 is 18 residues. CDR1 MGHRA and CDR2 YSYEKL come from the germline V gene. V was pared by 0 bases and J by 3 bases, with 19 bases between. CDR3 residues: CASSQEEGGAGSTDTQYF. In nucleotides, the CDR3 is TGCGCCAGCAGCCAAGAAGAAGGGGGAGCGGGAAGTACAGATACGCAGTATTTT.